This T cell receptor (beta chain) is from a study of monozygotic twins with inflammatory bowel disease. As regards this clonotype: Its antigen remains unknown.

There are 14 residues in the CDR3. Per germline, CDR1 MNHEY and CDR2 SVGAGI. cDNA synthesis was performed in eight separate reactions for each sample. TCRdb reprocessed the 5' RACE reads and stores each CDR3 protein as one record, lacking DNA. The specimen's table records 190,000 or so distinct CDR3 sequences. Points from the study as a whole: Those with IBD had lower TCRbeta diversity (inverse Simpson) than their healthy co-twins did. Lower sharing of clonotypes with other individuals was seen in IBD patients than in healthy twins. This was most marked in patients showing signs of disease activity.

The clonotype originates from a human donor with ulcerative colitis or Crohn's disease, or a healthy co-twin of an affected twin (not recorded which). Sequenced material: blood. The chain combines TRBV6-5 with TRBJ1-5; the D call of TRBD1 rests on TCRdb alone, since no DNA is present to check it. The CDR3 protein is CASSYGGGAQPQHF.